This T cell receptor beta chain was recovered during a study of Graves' ophthalmopathy and Graves' hyperthyroidism. The CDR3 is 15 amino acids. Germline V gives CDR1 MNHNS, CDR2 SASEGT. Trimming removed 0 bases from V and 4 bases from J, with 12 bases in between. Included hyperthyroidism patients were aged 18 to 65 and newly diagnosed (under 2 months' duration). Note on this clonotype: Antigen unknown.

General observations from the study: Stable hyperthyroidism and ophthalmopathy were told apart by a 13-signature model, which achieved 85% to 90% sensitivity and 81.08% specificity. Blood also contained most of the expanded thyroid clonotypes above 0.001 frequency.

Amplification of TCR beta CDR3 regions used RNA transcripts. Second-round multiplex PCR came after a first-round RT-PCR that employed HTBI primers. TCRdb re-analysed the multiplex PCR reads in MiXCR, keeping a single row per CDR3 protein. The table has around 520,000 distinct CDR3 sequences, less than 45% seen once. The V and J genes are TRBV6-1 and TRBJ1-2; weak D call: TRBD1 (5 bases). This TCR was sampled from an adult man with Graves' hyperthyroidism. Source material: peripheral blood or thyroid tissue (not recorded which). Here the CDR3 reads CASSEARQLRYGYTF. CDR3 in DNA: TGTGCCAGCAGTGAAGCGAGACAGCTTCGCTATGGCTACACCTTC.